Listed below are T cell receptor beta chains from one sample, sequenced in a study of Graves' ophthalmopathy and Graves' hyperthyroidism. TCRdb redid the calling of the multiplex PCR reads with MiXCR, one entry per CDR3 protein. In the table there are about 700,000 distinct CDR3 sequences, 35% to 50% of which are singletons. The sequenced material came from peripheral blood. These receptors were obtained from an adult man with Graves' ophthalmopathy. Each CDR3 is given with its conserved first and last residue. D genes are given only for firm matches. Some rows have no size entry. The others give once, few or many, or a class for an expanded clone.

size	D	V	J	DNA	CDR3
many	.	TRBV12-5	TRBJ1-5	TGTGCTAGTGGTTTACATCAGCCCCAGCATTTT	CASGLHQPQHF
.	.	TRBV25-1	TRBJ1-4	TGTGCCAGCAGCCCGGGGGGGGGGGACGGCGAAAAACTGTTTTTT	CASSPGGGDGEKLFF
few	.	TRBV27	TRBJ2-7	TGTGCCAGCAAACCTGGGGGTTGGGACTACGAGCAGTACTTC	CASKPGGWDYEQYF
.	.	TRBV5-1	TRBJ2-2	TGCGCCAGCAGCCCGGAGGGGGGCCATATCCCTGGCACCGGGGAGCTGTTTTTT	CASSPEGGHIPGTGELFF
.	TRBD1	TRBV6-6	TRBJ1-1	TGTGCCGGCACCGCGGACAGGGGGAACACTGAAGCTTTCTTT	CAGTADRGNTEAFF
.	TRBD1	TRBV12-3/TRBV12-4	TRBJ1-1	TGTGCCAGCTCACCCGGACCAGCCGGGACAGGGGGAACTGAAGCTTTCTTT	CASSPGPAGTGGTEAFF
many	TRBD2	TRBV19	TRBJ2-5	TGTGCCAGTAGTATTTTGGTAGCGGGGGGTGAAGAGACCCAGTACTTC	CASSILVAGGEETQYF
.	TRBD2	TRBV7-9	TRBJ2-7	TGTGCCAGCAGCTTACGAGCGGGAGGGCTCTACGAGCAGTACTTC	CASSLRAGGLYEQYF
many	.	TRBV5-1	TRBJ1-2	TGCGCCAGCAGCTTGACAGGAGGAAACTATGGCTACACCTTC	CASSLTGGNYGYTF
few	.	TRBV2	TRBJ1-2	TGTGCCAGCAGGAGAAAGGGGGAAGGAAACACCTTC	CASRRKGEGNTF
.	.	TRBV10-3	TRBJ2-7	TGTGCCATCAGTTCGGGTGAGCAGTACTTC	CAISSGEQYF
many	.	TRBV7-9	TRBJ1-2	TGTGCCAGCAGCAAGGAGGGCAGGGTGGATGGCTACACCTTC	CASSKEGRVDGYTF
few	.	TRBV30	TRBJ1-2	TGTGCCTGGAGTGGTTCCTCCTATGGCTACACCTTC	CAWSGSSYGYTF
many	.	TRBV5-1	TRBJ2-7	TGCGCCAGCAGCTTGGACAGTGCCCGACTCTCCTACGAGCAGTACTTC	CASSLDSARLSYEQYF
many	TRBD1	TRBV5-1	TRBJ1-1	TGCGCCAGCAGCTCCAGGGGGTCAGATACTGAAGCTTTCTTT	CASSSRGSDTEAFF
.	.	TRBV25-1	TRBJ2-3	TGTGCCAGCAGTTCCCTAGCTACGTCCTGGGCAGATACGCAGTATTTT	CASSSLATSWADTQYF
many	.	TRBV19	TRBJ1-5	TGTGCCAGTAGTGGAGCGACTCAGCCCCAGCATTTT	CASSGATQPQHF
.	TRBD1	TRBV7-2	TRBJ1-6	TGTGCCAGCAGCTTTAGCGGGACAGGGCTTTCACCCCTCCACTTT	CASSFSGTGLSPLHF
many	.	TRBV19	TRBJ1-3	TGTGCCAGTCAGAGGGACAAACGCTCTGGAAACACCATATATTTT	CASQRDKRSGNTIYF
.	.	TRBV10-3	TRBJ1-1	TGTGCCATCAGTGAGGACCCCATAAACAGTGAAGCTTTCTTT	CAISEDPINSEAFF
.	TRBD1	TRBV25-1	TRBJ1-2	TGTGCCAGCAGTGAAGGGGACAGGCAACCAACCTATGGCTACACCTTC	CASSEGDRQPTYGYTF
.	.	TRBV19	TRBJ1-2	TGTGCCAGTAGTGCACCCGGGCGCTATGGCTACACCTTC	CASSAPGRYGYTF
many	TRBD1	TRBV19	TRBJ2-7	TGTGCCAGTAGTCTAACCGGGACAGCGAACTACGAGCAGTACTTC	CASSLTGTANYEQYF
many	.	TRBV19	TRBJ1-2	TGTGCCTCTCGGGGGGGGCAAGACTATGGCTACACCTTC	CASRGGQDYGYTF
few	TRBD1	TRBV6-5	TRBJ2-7	TGTGCCAGCAGTTACACCCCCGGGACAGCCTACGAGCAGTACTTC	CASSYTPGTAYEQYF
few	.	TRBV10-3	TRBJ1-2	TGTGCCAGCAGTTTAGAGACAGTCTATGGCTACACCTTC	CASSLETVYGYTF
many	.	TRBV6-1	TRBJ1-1	TGTGCCAGCAGTGAATCCGCCTACACTGAAGCTTTCTTT	CASSESAYTEAFF
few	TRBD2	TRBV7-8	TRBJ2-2	TGTGCCAGCAGCCCCTTTCGGGGCGGGAGATACACCGGGGAGCTGTTTTTT	CASSPFRGGRYTGELFF
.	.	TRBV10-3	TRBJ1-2	TGTGCCAGCAGGGGAACGGGAGAACGCTACACCTTC	CASRGTGERYTF
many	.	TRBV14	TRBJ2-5	TGTGCCAGCAGCCAAGATTGGGCAGGGGTGAGCGAGACCCAGTACTTC	CASSQDWAGVSETQYF
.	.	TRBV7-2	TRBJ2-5	TGTGCCAGCAGCTTAAAGGCAGGCGGGGACCAAGAGACCCAGTACTTC	CASSLKAGGDQETQYF
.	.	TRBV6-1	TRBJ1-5	TGTGCCAGCAGCTCCGGGGGCGCCGAGGCCCAGCATTTT	CASSSGGAEAQHF
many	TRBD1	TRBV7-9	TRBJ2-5	TGTGCCAGCAGCCTACGGACAGGGGGAGAGACCCAGTACTTC	CASSLRTGGETQYF
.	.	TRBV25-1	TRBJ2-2	TGTGCCAGCGTTGAAGAGGGCACCGGGGAGCTGTTTTTT	CASVEEGTGELFF
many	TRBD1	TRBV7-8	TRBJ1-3	TGTGCCAGCAGCCTAATACCGGGACAGGGTATAGACACCATATATTTT	CASSLIPGQGIDTIYF
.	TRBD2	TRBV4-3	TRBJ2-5	TGCGCCAGCAGCCGATCCGGGACTAGCGGGGAAGTGACCCAGTACTTC	CASSRSGTSGEVTQYF
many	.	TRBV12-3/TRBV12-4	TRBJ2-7	TGTGCCAGCAGCACCAGGGGTCACTCCTACGAGCAGTACTTC	CASSTRGHSYEQYF
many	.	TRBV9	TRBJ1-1	TGTGCCAGCAGCGTAGCCGGGGACTTAACTGAAGCTTTCTTT	CASSVAGDLTEAFF
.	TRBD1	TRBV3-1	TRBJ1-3	TGTGCCAGCAGCCAAGCGGGACAGGGGCATGCGCGGGCATATTTT	CASSQAGQGHARAYF
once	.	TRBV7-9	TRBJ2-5	TGTGCCAGCAGCCACGGGTCCGACAATGGGCAGTACTTC	CASSHGSDNGQYF
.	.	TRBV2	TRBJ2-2	TGTGCCAGCAGTGACGGCAGGGTAGTTCTCACCGGGGAGCTGTTTTTT	CASSDGRVVLTGELFF